These 26 T cell receptor beta chains share one sample of origin, sequenced in a study of T cell repertoires in cytomegalovirus infection (dated by TCRdb to the late 2010s). Sequenced using an Illumina HiSeq 1500. TCRdb handled the public reads itself, with Q25 trimming in fastp and clone calling in MiXCR, and kept productive beta chains. Rows with a matching CDR3 protein are joined into one entry that keeps the most common DNA and genes. Here the sample has 400,000 to 550,000 distinct CDR3 sequences; roughly 12% occur a single time. The ten top clones hold 10% to 13% of the sample. The sequenced material came from PBMCs. The source of these receptors is a human donor in good health (CMV status not recorded). Some clones in this sample may be carry-over from other donors' samples.

This chain uses TRBV6-6 with TRBJ2-2; D is possibly TRBD1 or TRBD2 (5 bases each). V shed 2 bases and J shed 0 bases, with 7 bases lying between them. Germline CDR1 and CDR2: MNHNY and SVGAGI (reference sequence). There are 15 residues in the CDR3. The CDR3, as DNA: TGTGCCAGCAGTTACGGGACCACGAACACCGGGGAGCTGTTTTTT. Translation: CASSYGTTNTGELFF.

This clonotype appeared many times. This chain joins TRBV15 and TRBJ1-2; TRBD1 is a possible D gene (6 bases). Germline CDR1 reads LNHNV; CDR2 reads YYDKDF (reference sequence). The ends were cut back, 1 base at V and 4 bases at J, with 10 bases in the middle. The CDR3 is 14 amino acids. CDR3 nucleotide sequence: TGTGCCACCAGCAGAGGCGGGGGGCCCTATGGCTACACCTTC. Translated: CATSRGGGPYGYTF. Looking up the rest from reference TRBV15 and TRBJ1-2 gives the full variable domain: DAMVIQNPRYQVTQFGKPVTLSCSQTLNHNVMYWYQQKSSQAPKLLFHYYDKDFNNEADTPDNFQSRRPNTSFCFLDIRSPGLGDTAMYLCATSRGGGPYGYTFGSGTRLTVV.

There are many counts of this clonotype. The chain links TRBV7-3 to TRBJ2-3; D is ambiguous. Trimming pared 1 base from V and 6 bases from J, leaving 8 bases between. CDR3 length equals 13 residues. Germline V gives CDR1 SGHTA, CDR2 FQGTGA. The CDR3 coding sequence is TGTGCCAGCAGCTTAAAAATTGCGGATACGCAGTATTTT. Its translation is CASSLKIADTQYF.

This clonotype has ten or more counts. V gene TRBV20-1 combines with J gene TRBJ1-5; no firm D call. V was shortened by 0 bases and J by 1 base, with 10 bases between the two germline ends. Per germline, CDR1 DFQATT and CDR2 SNEGSKA (reference sequence). CDR3 length: 15 residues. CDR3 loop: CSARDMARSNQPQHF. As DNA, the CDR3 is TGCAGTGCTAGAGATATGGCAAGGAGCAATCAGCCCCAGCATTTT.

CDR3 DNA sequence: TGTGCCAGCAGTTCAGGAGGGGGCAATACCTACGAGCAGTACTTC. Translated, it gives CASSSGGGNTYEQYF. The V gene is TRBV12-3 or TRBV12-4, the J gene TRBJ2-7; possibly TRBD1 for D (7 bases). V dropped 4 bases and J dropped 2 bases, with 15 bases sitting between them. The CDR3 loop spans 15 amino acids.

The sample holds many counts of this clonotype. The rearrangement links TRBV7-8 to TRBJ1-3; the D is unclear. With 2 bases removed from V and 3 bases from J, the gap between germline ends came to 8 bases. Germline V CDR1 and CDR2: SGHVS, FQNEAQ. The CDR3 is made up of 14 amino acids. DNA of the CDR3: TGTGCCAGCAGCTTAAGGGCTGGTGGAAACACCATATATTTT. Protein: CASSLRAGGNTIYF.

This clonotype appeared many times. The chain joins TRBV3-1 to TRBJ1-5; D gene uncertain. The CDR3 totals 14 residues. The germline V gene has CDR1 LGHDT and CDR2 YNNKEL (reference sequence). V was pared by 3 bases and J by 5 bases, with 11 bases between. The CDR3 loop is CASSQGFGDQPQHF. For the CDR3, the DNA is TGTGCCAGCAGCCAGGGGTTTGGGGATCAGCCCCAGCATTTT.

This clonotype was detected a few times. This chain links TRBV5-4 with TRBJ2-7; D is perhaps TRBD2 (6 bases). The V end lost 2 bases, the J end lost 5 bases, and 11 bases lay between the germline ends. Germline V CDR1 and CDR2: SGHNT, YYREEE (reference sequence). This CDR3 has 13 amino acids. This CDR3 is CASSLRGKHEQYF. In nucleotides, the CDR3 is TGTGCCAGCAGCTTACGCGGGAAGCACGAGCAGTACTTC. Full variable domain (missing parts from reference TRBV5-4 and TRBJ2-7): ETGVTQSPTHLIKTRGQQVTLRCSSQSGHNTVSWYQQALGQGPQFIFQYYREEENGRGNFPPRFSGLQFPNYSSELNVNALELDDSALYLCASSLRGKHEQYFGPGTRLTVT.

This clonotype occurred many times. V is TRBV7-3 and J is TRBJ2-1, with D possibly called TRBD1 or TRBD2 (5 bases each). Germline V gene sequence: CDR1 SGHTA, CDR2 FQGTGA. V was cut by 5 bases and J by 9 bases, with 23 bases left in between. The CDR3 consists of 16 residues. This CDR3 reads CASSPRGGSERGEQFF. CDR3 coding DNA: TGTGCCAGCAGCCCTAGGGGTGGTAGCGAGAGGGGTGAGCAGTTCTTC.

This clonotype showed up many times. The gene calls are TRBV27 and TRBJ2-2; D is undetermined. CDR1 is MNHEY and CDR2 is SMNVEV in the germline V gene (reference sequence). The CDR3 has 12 residues. V was trimmed by 8 bases and J by 4 bases, leaving 8 bases between them. This chain's CDR3 is CASGLGTGELFF. The CDR3 nucleotides are TGTGCCAGCGGGTTAGGCACCGGGGAGCTGTTTTTT.

This clonotype was detected ten times or more. V usage is TRBV14 and J usage is TRBJ2-3; 14 nucleotides agree with TRBD2. The CDR3 totals 18 residues. Germline loops: CDR1 SGHDN, CDR2 FVKESK. V dropped 4 bases and J dropped 5; count of bases not matched to a gene: 11. In nucleotides, the CDR3 is TGTGCCAGCAGCCCACTACCGGGACTAGCGGGAGTTTTAGATACGCAGTATTTT. It codes for CASSPLPGLAGVLDTQYF.

This clonotype was detected ten times or more. The rearrangement links TRBV28 to TRBJ1-1; D gene unclear. Trimming stripped 2 bases from V and 0 bases from J, with 13 bases between. There are 16 residues in the CDR3. The germline V gene encodes CDR1 MDHEN and CDR2 SYDVKM. CDR3 protein: CASSLRSLSLNTEAFF. As DNA, the CDR3 is TGTGCCAGCAGTTTACGCTCCCTGTCGTTGAACACTGAAGCTTTCTTT.

This clonotype was observed at least ten times. The chain couples TRBV10-3 to TRBJ2-3; 10 bases line up with TRBD1. Germline CDR1 and CDR2: ENHRY and SYGVKD. The CDR3 runs 19 residues. Trimming took 0 bases from V and 1 from J; bases not matched to a gene: 10. CDR3 amino acids: CAISESFSRQGAGTDTQYF. CDR3 sequence (DNA): TGTGCCATCAGTGAGTCCTTCTCTCGACAGGGGGCCGGCACAGATACGCAGTATTTT.

This clonotype appeared many times. The chain recombines TRBV2 with TRBJ2-1; 9 bases are a match to TRBD2. V shed 6 bases and J 9 bases; nucleotides not matched to a gene: 15. The CDR3 sequence is 16 residues long. The germline CDR1 and CDR2 sequences are SNHLY and FYNNEI. The CDR3 spells CASRERAGGPEGEQFF. The CDR3 nucleotides read TGTGCCAGCAGAGAACGGGCGGGAGGGCCGGAGGGTGAGCAGTTCTTC.

This clonotype turned up a few times. This chain joins TRBV12-5 and TRBJ2-5; no firm D call. Germline values: CDR1 LGHNT, CDR2 FRNRAP. The germline V and J ends were trimmed by 0 bases and 5 bases, with 4 bases remaining between them. This CDR3 region has 12 residues. The CDR3 nucleotides are TGTGCTAGTGGTTTGGTACGCGAGACCCAGTACTTC. Translating it yields CASGLVRETQYF.

This clonotype came up many times. J is TRBJ1-1 and V is TRBV7-9, with D tentatively TRBD1 (5 bases). CDR1 is SEHNR and CDR2 is FQNEAQ in the germline V gene (reference sequence). This CDR3 is 14 amino acids long. V lost 6 bases to trimming and J lost 1 base, with 12 bases between them. DNA of the CDR3: TGTGCCAGCAGAGCGAGGGACCCGAACACTGAAGCTTTCTTT. Residues: CASRARDPNTEAFF.

This clonotype was detected only a few times. The CDR3 region is CSARGVGNEQFF. CDR3 nucleotide sequence: TGCAGTGCTAGAGGAGTGGGCAATGAGCAGTTCTTC. This sequence joins TRBV20-1 and TRBJ2-1; D is unclear. The CDR3 length is 12 residues. Germline assignment: CDR1 DFQATT and CDR2 SNEGSKA (reference sequence). V was pared by 1 base and J by 6 bases, with 7 bases between.

There are many counts of this clonotype. This chain uses TRBV27 with TRBJ2-5, with D unresolved. V lost 5 bases, J lost 5 bases, and 27 bases lay in between. CDR1 and CDR2 (germline): MNHEY, SMNVEV (reference sequence). This CDR3 contains 18 residues. CDR3 protein: CASSPFMRLTPHRETQYF. CDR3 DNA: TGTGCCAGCAGTCCGTTTATGCGCCTGACCCCCCACCGGGAGACCCAGTACTTC.

In its sample, this clonotype was seen many times. The chain uses TRBV6-6 and TRBJ2-7; TRBD1 matches 8 bases. This CDR3 has 15 residues. V lost 6 bases and J lost 4; bases outside the gene matches: 11. From germline, CDR1 is MNHNY and CDR2 SVGAGI (reference sequence). For the CDR3, the DNA is TGTGCCAGCAGAAACGGGCAGGGGGCTATATACGAGCAGTACTTC. This codes for CASRNGQGAIYEQYF.

At least ten counts were recorded for this clonotype. The chain links TRBV7-8 to TRBJ1-2, with unresolved D. This CDR3 spans 15 amino acids. CDR1 and CDR2 (germline): SGHVS, FQNEAQ. V gave up 5 bases and J gave up 3 bases, with 16 bases separating them. The CDR3 coding sequence is TGTGCCAGCAGCGGTTCCAAAGGGCGGCACTATGGCTACACCTTC. This gives the protein CASSGSKGRHYGYTF.

This clonotype was detected a few times. The V gene is TRBV28, the J gene TRBJ2-5, with D possibly being TRBD1 or TRBD2 (6 bases each). Germline V gene lookup returns CDR1 MDHEN and CDR2 SYDVKM. This CDR3 comprises 15 residues. Trimming pared 4 bases from V and 2 bases from J, leaving 14 bases between. The CDR3 loop is CASSSPGAAQETQYF. The CDR3 nucleotides read TGTGCCAGCAGTTCCCCGGGGGCAGCACAAGAGACCCAGTACTTC. Supplemented by reference TRBV28 and TRBJ2-5, the full variable domain reads DVKVTQSSRYLVKRTGEKVFLECVQDMDHENMFWYRQDPGLGLRLIYFSYDVKMKEKGDIPEGYSVSREKKERFSLILESASTNQTSMYLCASSSPGAAQETQYFGPGTRLLVL.

This clonotype has at least ten counts. The V and J genes are TRBV7-9 and TRBJ1-4; 7 bases match TRBD1. V dropped 4 bases and J dropped 6; count of bases not matched to a gene: 5. Looked up from germline, CDR1 is SEHNR and CDR2 is FQNEAQ (reference sequence). CDR3 size: 14 residues. Written as DNA, the CDR3 is TGTGCCAGCAGCTCCCGGGACAGACATGAAAAACTGTTTTTT. Translating it yields CASSSRDRHEKLFF.

The rearrangement links TRBV15 to TRBJ1-1, with no clear D. Per the germline V gene, CDR1 is LNHNV and CDR2 is YYDKDF (reference sequence). V shed 7 bases and J shed 0 bases, with 15 bases lying between them. This CDR3 contains 15 residues. CDR3 region: CATNEKPTVNTEAFF. The CDR3 DNA is TGTGCCACCAACGAGAAACCAACAGTGAACACTGAAGCTTTCTTT.

This clonotype was seen repeatedly, ten times or more. V is TRBV7-2 and J is TRBJ1-1, with D perhaps TRBD1 (6 bases). Trimming shortened V by 1 base and J by 5 bases, and 11 bases separated the two germline ends. The CDR3 has 14 residues. Looked up from germline, CDR1 is SGHTA and CDR2 is FQGNSA. In nucleotides, the CDR3 is TGTGCCAGCAGCTTAGACAGGGCGGGAACTGAAGCTTTCTTT. Translation gives CASSLDRAGTEAFF. Using reference TRBV7-2 and TRBJ1-1 for the parts outside the CDR3, the full variable domain is GAGVSQSPSNKVTEKGKDVELRCDPISGHTALYWYRQSLGQGLEFLIYFQGNSAPDKSGLPSDRFSAERTGGSVSTLTIQRTQQEDSAVYLCASSLDRAGTEAFFGQGTRLTVV.

The chain employs TRBV20-1 and TRBJ2-7, with D perhaps being TRBD1 or TRBD2 (6 bases each). The CDR3 has 16 residues. CDR1 and CDR2 from the germline V gene are DFQATT and SNEGSKA (reference sequence). V lost 0 bases and J lost 5, with 20 bases in between. The CDR3 sequence: CSARDLDARGGDEQYF. The CDR3 DNA sequence: TGCAGTGCTAGAGATCTTGATGCCAGGGGAGGAGACGAGCAGTACTTC.

This clonotype was observed many times. The gene calls are TRBV18 and TRBJ2-5, with 8 bases lining up with TRBD1. In germline, CDR1 is KGHSH, CDR2 LQKENI. The CDR3 consists of 16 residues. Germline trimming cut 3 bases from V and 5 bases from J; bases unmatched to any gene: 11. The CDR3 loop is CASSPPSQGAGETQYF. The CDR3 DNA reads as TGTGCCAGCTCACCTCCCAGCCAGGGGGCCGGGGAGACCCAGTACTTC.